This entry describes one TCR beta chain. Its antigen remains unknown. This sample was taken from a study of blood T cells in healthy people across ages. Notes on the study in general: A strong correlation between TCR beta diversity and naive T cell percentage was seen. Greater diversity and more naive CD4+ cells were seen in long-lived donors than in aged donors. Among T cells, TCR beta diversity per million cells dropped roughly linearly as age rose.

Donors were systemically healthy Caucasian individuals from Russia aged roughly 6 to 100 years. The authors ran a second PCR of 7 to 11 cycles using a sample-barcoded 5' primer and a J-beta primer mix. TCRdb ran MiXCR on the 5' RACE reads and lists one entry per CDR3 protein. The table shows 550,000 to 700,000 distinct CDR3 sequences, with 27% occurring only once. Sequencing input: blood. The source is a woman aged 70 to 79 in good health.

The CDR3 region is CASSQAGGGSPRGTQYF. CDR3 coding DNA: TGTGCCAGCAGCCAAGCTGGGGGGGGCTCCCCGCGCGGGACGCAGTATTTT. The chain combines TRBV3-1 with TRBJ2-3; weak D call: TRBD2 (7 bases). The CDR3 length is 17 residues. Germline-derived CDR1 and CDR2 are LGHDT and YNNKEL (reference sequence). V lost 1 base to trimming and J lost 9 bases, with 23 bases between them.